These 18 T cell receptor beta chains were sequenced from one sample in a study of technical replicates of blood from a handful of donors (dated by TCRdb to 2016 to 2017). The library came from the immunoSEQ multiplex PCR assay. TCRdb obtained this table from immuneACCESS and retained in-frame rearrangements with V and J assigned. These tables miss some clones; where compared with another copy, unresolved V genes account for less than half of the shortfall, and the remainder is unexplained. For this sample there are more than 60,000 clones; more than 75% appear just once. About 5.5% of the sample belongs to the ten largest clones. The source material was PBMCs. The receptor source for this set is a human donor in good health. Some clones in this sample may be carry-over from other donors' samples.

This clone has just a few counts. V gene TRBV7-9 combines with J gene TRBJ1-2; no clear D. Trimming pared 4 bases from V and 8 bases from J, leaving 11 bases between. The germline gives CDR1 SEHNR, CDR2 FQNEAQ (reference sequence). The CDR3 length is 12 residues. The CDR3 here is CASSSDPGGYTF. In DNA form, the CDR3 reads TGTGCCAGCAGCTCCGACCCCGGGGGCTACACCTTC.

CDR3 in DNA: TGTGCCAGCAGCTTAGGTGGGACTAGCGGGAGTTACGAGCAGTACTTC. This codes for CASSLGGTSGSYEQYF. This sequence joins TRBV11-2 and TRBJ2-7, with TRBD2 matching over 14 bases. Germline V gene sequence: CDR1 SGHAT, CDR2 FQNNGV. This CDR3 contains 16 residues. V shed 1 base and J 4 bases; nucleotides not matched to a gene: 3.

The CDR3, as DNA: TGTGCCAGCAGCTTAGCCGGGGGAGGGACTGAAGCTTTCTTT. Its translation is CASSLAGGGTEAFF. The V call is TRBV7-9, the J call TRBJ1-1, with D perhaps TRBD1 (5 bases). This CDR3 is 14 amino acids long. V shed 0 bases and J shed 5 bases, with 10 bases lying between them. Germline values: CDR1 SEHNR, CDR2 FQNEAQ (reference sequence).

The genes are TRBV15 and TRBJ1-2; 8 nucleotides align to TRBD1. CDR3 size: 18 residues. Germline V gene lookup returns CDR1 LNHNV and CDR2 YYDKDF (reference sequence). V was clipped by 2 bases and J by 1 base; unmatched bases: 12. CDR3 residues: CATSRSDRVEILNYGYTF. In nucleotides, the CDR3 is TGTGCCACCAGCAGATCGGACAGGGTGGAGATCCTTAACTATGGCTACACCTTC. The entire variable domain, with the rest obtained from reference TRBV15 and TRBJ1-2, is as follows: DAMVIQNPRYQVTQFGKPVTLSCSQTLNHNVMYWYQQKSSQAPKLLFHYYDKDFNNEADTPDNFQSRRPNTSFCFLDIRSPGLGDTAMYLCATSRSDRVEILNYGYTFGSGTRLTVV.

This chain connects TRBV19 to TRBJ1-5; TRBD1 is a possible D gene (6 bases). CDR3 length: 15 residues. Trimming removed 7 bases from V and 4 bases from J, with 17 bases in between. The germline gives CDR1 LNHDA, CDR2 SQIVND (reference sequence). The chain's CDR3 is CASTLSGGGNQPQHF. The CDR3 region has the DNA TGTGCCAGTACCCTGTCGGGAGGGGGGAATCAGCCCCAGCATTTT.

V usage is TRBV2 and J usage is TRBJ2-7; the D is unclear. V shed 9 bases and J shed 3 bases, with 9 bases lying between them. Germline CDR1 SNHLY, CDR2 FYNNEI. The CDR3 has 11 residues. The CDR3 DNA sequence: TGTGCCAGTTGTGGGCACTACGAGCAGTACTTC. This translates into CASCGHYEQYF.

The chain has TRBV5-1 and TRBJ2-1; the match to TRBD1 covers 7 bases. V gave up 4 bases and J gave up 2 bases; unmatched junction bases: 9. The V gene's germline CDR1 is SGHRS and CDR2 YFSETQ. CDR3 size: 16 residues. In nucleotides, the CDR3 is TGCGCCAGCAGCGGCGGCCACAGGGGCCCCTACAATGAGCAGTTCTTC. As protein: CASSGGHRGPYNEQFF.

The chain links TRBV5-4 to TRBJ2-3; D remains ambiguous. V was shortened by 3 bases and J by 2 bases, with 7 bases between the two germline ends. The CDR3 runs to 13 residues. Germline CDR1 and CDR2: SGHNT and YYREEE (reference sequence). The chain's CDR3 is CASSSWATDTQYF. In nucleotides, the CDR3 is TGTGCCAGCAGCTCCTGGGCCACAGATACGCAGTATTTT.

The chain links TRBV6-5 to TRBJ1-6; 10 bases fit TRBD1. Germline CDR1 MNHEY, CDR2 SVGAGI. The CDR3 length is 14 residues. V shed 6 bases and J 11 bases; nucleotides not matched to a gene: 7. This CDR3 reads CASSRTGGLTPLHF. The CDR3 coding sequence is TGTGCCAGCAGCCGGACAGGGGGTTTGACACCCCTCCACTTT.

V gene TRBV4-2 combines with J gene TRBJ2-3, with D tentatively TRBD2 (6 bases). The germline V gene has CDR1 LGHNA and CDR2 YNFKEQ. The CDR3 sequence is 16 residues long. Between the trimmed V and J ends, which lost 4 bases and 4 bases, there was a span of 18 bases. CDR3 region: CASSRDARRGADTQYF. DNA of the CDR3: TGTGCCAGCAGCCGCGATGCTCGGAGGGGCGCAGATACGCAGTATTTT.

The chain links TRBV5-1 to TRBJ2-2, with D possibly TRBD1 on 5 matching bases. V was trimmed by 2 bases and J by 3 bases, leaving 8 bases between them. The CDR3 has 14 residues. CDR1 and CDR2 (germline): SGHRS, YFSETQ. This CDR3 is CASSLQEDTGELFF. CDR3 nucleotides: TGCGCCAGCAGCTTACAGGAAGACACCGGGGAGCTGTTTTTT.

The chain links TRBV2 to TRBJ2-7, with D possibly being TRBD1 (5 bases). The CDR3 has 12 residues. V shed 8 bases and J shed 3 bases, with 11 bases lying between them. Per germline, CDR1 SNHLY and CDR2 FYNNEI. The DNA for the CDR3 is TGTGCCAGCCGAAAAGACAGCTACGAGCAGTACTTC. Amino acids: CASRKDSYEQYF.

V is TRBV6-5 and J is TRBJ2-7, with D maybe TRBD2 (5 bases). Germline V lookup: CDR1 MNHEY, CDR2 SVGAGI. CDR3 length: 12 residues. Trimming pared 4 bases from V and 6 bases from J, leaving 10 bases between. The CDR3 spells CASSSLVSEQYF. DNA for the CDR3: TGTGCCAGCAGTTCACTAGTTTCCGAGCAGTACTTC.

The V call is TRBV7-8, the J call TRBJ2-1; a weak D match, TRBD1 (7 bases). V lost 5 bases and J lost 3, with 11 bases in between. The CDR3 extends over 14 amino acids. Germline CDR1 SGHVS, CDR2 FQNEAQ. The CDR3 DNA follows: TGTGCCAGCAGCCAGGGGGGCCTCTACAATGAGCAGTTCTTC. It is translated as CASSQGGLYNEQFF.

The CDR3 here is CARSLDASGGTGELFF. CDR3 coding DNA: TGTGCCAGAAGCTTGGACGCGTCGGGGGGCACCGGGGAGCTGTTTTTT. V and J are TRBV5-3 and TRBJ2-2; 7 bases fit TRBD2. TRBV5-3 is flagged as an ORF with uncertain function. V lost 0 bases and J lost 4; bases outside the gene matches: 6. The CDR3 extends over 16 amino acids.

The rearrangement links TRBV6-6 to TRBJ2-1; TRBD2 aligns across 14 bases. The germline CDR1 and CDR2 sequences are MNHNY and SVGAGI (reference sequence). V gave up 5 bases and J gave up 9 bases; unmatched junction bases: 9. The CDR3 totals 16 residues. The CDR3 region has the DNA TGTGCCAGCAGTGCCTCGACTAGCGGGGGGGGAGGTGAGCAGTTCTTC. It is translated as CASSASTSGGGGEQFF.

V is TRBV7-9 and J is TRBJ2-7, with 7 nucleotides matching TRBD1. The CDR3 runs to 16 residues. CDR1 is SEHNR, CDR2 FQNEAQ, per germline (reference sequence). V lost 3 bases and J lost 2; bases outside the gene matches: 10. CDR3 amino acids: CASSLAGQVGAYEQYF. The CDR3 DNA reads as TGTGCCAGCAGCTTGGCCGGACAGGTTGGGGCCTACGAGCAGTACTTC.

The chain recombines TRBV27 with TRBJ2-6; tentative D call: TRBD2 (5 bases). Germline V gene sequence: CDR1 MNHEY, CDR2 SMNVEV (reference sequence). This CDR3 contains 15 residues. The germline V and J ends were trimmed by 5 bases and 4 bases, with 12 bases remaining between them. CDR3 residues: CASSPWGAGANVLTF. The CDR3 region has the DNA TGTGCCAGCAGTCCTTGGGGAGCCGGGGCCAACGTCCTGACTTTC. Variable domain in full (rest from reference TRBV27 and TRBJ2-6): EAQVTQNPRYLITVTGKKLTVTCSQNMNHEYMSWYRQDPGLGLRQIYYSMNVEVTDKGDVPEGYKVSRKEKRNFPLILESPSPNQTSLYFCASSPWGAGANVLTFGAGSRLTVL.